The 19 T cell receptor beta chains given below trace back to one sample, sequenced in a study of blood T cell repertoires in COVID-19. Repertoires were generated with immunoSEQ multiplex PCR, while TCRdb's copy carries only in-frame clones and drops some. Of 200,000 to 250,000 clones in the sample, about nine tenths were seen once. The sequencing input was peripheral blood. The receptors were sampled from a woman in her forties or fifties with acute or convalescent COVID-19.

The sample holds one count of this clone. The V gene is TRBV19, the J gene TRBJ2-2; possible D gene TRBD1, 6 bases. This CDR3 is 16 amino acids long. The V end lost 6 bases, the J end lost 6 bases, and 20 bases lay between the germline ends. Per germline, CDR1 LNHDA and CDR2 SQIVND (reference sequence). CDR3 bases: TGTGCCAGTAGGAGGCAGGGGACCGGAGGAGCCGGGGAGCTGTTTTTT. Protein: CASRRQGTGGAGELFF.

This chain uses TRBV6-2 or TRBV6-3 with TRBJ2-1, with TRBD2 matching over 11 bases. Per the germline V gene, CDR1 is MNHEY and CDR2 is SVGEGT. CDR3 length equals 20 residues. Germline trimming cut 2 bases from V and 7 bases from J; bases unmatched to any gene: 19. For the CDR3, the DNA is TGTGCCAGCAGTTACGATTCCGGGACTAGCGGCTGGGTCGGGCTAAATGAGCAGTTCTTC. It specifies CASSYDSGTSGWVGLNEQFF.

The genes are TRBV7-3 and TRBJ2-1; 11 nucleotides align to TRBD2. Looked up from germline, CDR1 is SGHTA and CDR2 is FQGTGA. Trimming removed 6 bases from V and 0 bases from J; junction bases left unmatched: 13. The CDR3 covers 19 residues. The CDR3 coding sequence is TGTGCCAGCAGTTTGCTTCCCATTAGCGGGGGGGACTCCTACAATGAGCAGTTCTTC. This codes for CASSLLPISGGDSYNEQFF.

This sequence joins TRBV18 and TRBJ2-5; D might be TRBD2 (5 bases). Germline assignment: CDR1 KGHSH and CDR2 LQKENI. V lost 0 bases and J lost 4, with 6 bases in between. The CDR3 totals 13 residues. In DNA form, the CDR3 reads TGTGCCAGCTCACCACCAGGACTAGAGACCCAGTACTTC. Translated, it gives CASSPPGLETQYF.

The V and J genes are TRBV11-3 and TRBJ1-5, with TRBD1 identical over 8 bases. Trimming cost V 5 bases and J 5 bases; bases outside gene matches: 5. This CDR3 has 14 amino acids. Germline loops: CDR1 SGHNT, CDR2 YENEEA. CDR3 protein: CASSPTGGDQPQHF. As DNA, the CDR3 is TGTGCCAGCAGCCCTACAGGGGGGGATCAGCCCCAGCATTTT.

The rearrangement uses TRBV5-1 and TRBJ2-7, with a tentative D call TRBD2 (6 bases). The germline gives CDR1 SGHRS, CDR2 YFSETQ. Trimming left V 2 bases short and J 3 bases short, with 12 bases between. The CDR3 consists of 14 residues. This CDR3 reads CASSFGASVYEQYF. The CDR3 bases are TGCGCCAGCAGCTTCGGGGCTAGCGTCTACGAGCAGTACTTC.

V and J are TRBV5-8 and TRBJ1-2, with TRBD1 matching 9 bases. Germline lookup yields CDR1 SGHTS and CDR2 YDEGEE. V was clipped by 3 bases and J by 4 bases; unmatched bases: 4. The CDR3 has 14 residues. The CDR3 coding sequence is TGTGCCAGCAGCTCGGGACAGGGTGGCTATGGCTACACCTTC. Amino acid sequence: CASSSGQGGYGYTF.

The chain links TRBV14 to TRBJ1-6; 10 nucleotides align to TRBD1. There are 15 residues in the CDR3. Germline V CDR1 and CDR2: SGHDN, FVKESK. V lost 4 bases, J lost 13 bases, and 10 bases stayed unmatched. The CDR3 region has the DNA TGTGCCAGCAGCCCCTGGGGGACAGGGGAAGTTCCCCTCCACTTT. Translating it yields CASSPWGTGEVPLHF. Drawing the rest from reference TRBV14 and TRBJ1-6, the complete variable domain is EAGVTQFPSHSVIEKGQTVTLRCDPISGHDNLYWYRRVMGKEIKFLLHFVKESKQDESGMPNNRFLAERTGGTYSTLKVQPAELEDSGVYFCASSPWGTGEVPLHFGNGTRLTVT.

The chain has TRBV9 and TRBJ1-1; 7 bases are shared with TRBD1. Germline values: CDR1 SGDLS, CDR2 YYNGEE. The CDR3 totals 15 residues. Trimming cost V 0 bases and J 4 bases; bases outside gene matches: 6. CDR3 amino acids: CASSVEDRRFTEAFF. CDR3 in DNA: TGTGCCAGCAGCGTAGAGGACAGGAGATTCACTGAAGCTTTCTTT. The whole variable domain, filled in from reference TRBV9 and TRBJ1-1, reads DSGVTQTPKHLITATGQRVTLRCSPRSGDLSVYWYQQSLDQGLQFLIQYYNGEERAKGNILERFSAQQFPDLHSELNLSSLELGDSALYFCASSVEDRRFTEAFFGQGTRLTVV.

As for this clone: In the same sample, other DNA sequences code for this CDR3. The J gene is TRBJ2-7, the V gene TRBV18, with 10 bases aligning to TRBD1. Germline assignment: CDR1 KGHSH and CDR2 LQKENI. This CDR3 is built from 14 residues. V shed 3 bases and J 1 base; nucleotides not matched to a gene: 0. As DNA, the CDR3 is TGTGCCAGCTCACCGGGACAGGGGTCCTACGAGCAGTACTTC. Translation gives CASSPGQGSYEQYF. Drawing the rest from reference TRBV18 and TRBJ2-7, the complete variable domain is NAGVMQNPRHLVRRRGQEARLRCSPMKGHSHVYWYRQLPEEGLKFMVYLQKENIIDESGMPKERFSAEFPKEGPSILRIQQVVRGDSAAYFCASSPGQGSYEQYFGPGTRLTVT.

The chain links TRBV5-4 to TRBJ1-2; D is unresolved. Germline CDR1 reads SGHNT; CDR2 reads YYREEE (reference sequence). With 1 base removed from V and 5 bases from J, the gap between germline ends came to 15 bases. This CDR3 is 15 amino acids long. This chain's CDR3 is CASSLKNFVYYGYTF. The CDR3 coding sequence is TGTGCCAGCAGCTTGAAGAACTTCGTTTATTATGGCTACACCTTC.

In DNA, the CDR3 is TGTGCCAGCAGTTACTTAATACAGGGGATGGGAGACACTGAAGCTTTCTTT. This codes for CASSYLIQGMGDTEAFF. The chain couples TRBV6-2 or TRBV6-3 to TRBJ1-1, with 7 nucleotides matching TRBD1. CDR1 is MNHEY and CDR2 is SVGEGT in the germline V gene. With V trimmed by 1 base and J by 3 bases, 11 bases remained unmatched. The CDR3 loop spans 17 amino acids.

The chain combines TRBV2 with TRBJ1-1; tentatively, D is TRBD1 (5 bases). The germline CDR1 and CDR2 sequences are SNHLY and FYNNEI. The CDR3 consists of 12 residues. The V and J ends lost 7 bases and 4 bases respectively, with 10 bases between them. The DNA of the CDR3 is TGTGCCAGCACCCAGGGTGGCACTGAAGCTTTCTTT. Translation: CASTQGGTEAFF.

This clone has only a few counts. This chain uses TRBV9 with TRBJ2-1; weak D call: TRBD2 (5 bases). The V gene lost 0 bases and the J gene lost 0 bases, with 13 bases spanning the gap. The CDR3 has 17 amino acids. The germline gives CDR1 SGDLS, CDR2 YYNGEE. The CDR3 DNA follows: TGTGCCAGCAGCGTAGGATCCCAGCGGAGCTCCTACAATGAGCAGTTCTTC. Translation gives CASSVGSQRSSYNEQFF.

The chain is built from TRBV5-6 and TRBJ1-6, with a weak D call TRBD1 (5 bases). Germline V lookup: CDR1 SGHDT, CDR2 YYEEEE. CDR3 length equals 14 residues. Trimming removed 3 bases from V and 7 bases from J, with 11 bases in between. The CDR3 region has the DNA TGTGCCAGCAGCTCGGACACCGACAATTCACCCCTCCACTTT. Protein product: CASSSDTDNSPLHF. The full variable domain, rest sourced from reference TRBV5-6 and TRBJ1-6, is DAGVTQSPTHLIKTRGQQVTLRCSPKSGHDTVSWYQQALGQGPQFIFQYYEEEERQRGNFPDRFSGHQFPNYSSELNVNALLLGDSALYLCASSSDTDNSPLHFGNGTRLTVT.

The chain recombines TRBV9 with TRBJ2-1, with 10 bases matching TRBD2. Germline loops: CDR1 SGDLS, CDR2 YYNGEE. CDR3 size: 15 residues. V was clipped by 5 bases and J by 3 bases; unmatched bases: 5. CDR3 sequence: CASSLAGAFYNEQFF. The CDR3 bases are TGTGCCAGCAGTCTAGCGGGAGCATTCTACAATGAGCAGTTCTTC.

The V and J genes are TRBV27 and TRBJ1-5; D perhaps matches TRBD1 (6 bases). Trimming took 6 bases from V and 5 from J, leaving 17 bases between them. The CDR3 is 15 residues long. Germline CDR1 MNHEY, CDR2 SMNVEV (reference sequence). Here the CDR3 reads CASRTLQGWDQPQHF. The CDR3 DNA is TGTGCCAGCAGGACGCTACAGGGTTGGGATCAGCCCCAGCATTTT.

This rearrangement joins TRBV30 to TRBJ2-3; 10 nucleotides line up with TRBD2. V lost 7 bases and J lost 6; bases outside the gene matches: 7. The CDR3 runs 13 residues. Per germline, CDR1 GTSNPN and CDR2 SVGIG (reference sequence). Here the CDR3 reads CASAGGRIDTQYF. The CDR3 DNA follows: TGTGCCTCAGCGGGAGGGAGGATCGATACGCAGTATTTT. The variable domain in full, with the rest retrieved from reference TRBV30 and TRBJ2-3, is SQTIHQWPATLVQPVGSPLSLECTVEGTSNPNLYWYRQAAGRGLQLLFYSVGIGQISSEVPQNLSASRPQDRQFILSSKKLLLSDSGFYLCASAGGRIDTQYFGPGTRLTVL.

DNA for the CDR3: TGTGCCAGCACTTCAGGGGCAGATACGCAGTATTTT. Encoded protein: CASTSGADTQYF. V and J are TRBV6-6 and TRBJ2-3; tentative D call: TRBD1 (6 bases). CDR1 is MNHNY, CDR2 SVGAGI, per germline (reference sequence). V shed 7 bases and J shed 4 bases, with 9 bases lying between them. This CDR3 region has 12 residues.